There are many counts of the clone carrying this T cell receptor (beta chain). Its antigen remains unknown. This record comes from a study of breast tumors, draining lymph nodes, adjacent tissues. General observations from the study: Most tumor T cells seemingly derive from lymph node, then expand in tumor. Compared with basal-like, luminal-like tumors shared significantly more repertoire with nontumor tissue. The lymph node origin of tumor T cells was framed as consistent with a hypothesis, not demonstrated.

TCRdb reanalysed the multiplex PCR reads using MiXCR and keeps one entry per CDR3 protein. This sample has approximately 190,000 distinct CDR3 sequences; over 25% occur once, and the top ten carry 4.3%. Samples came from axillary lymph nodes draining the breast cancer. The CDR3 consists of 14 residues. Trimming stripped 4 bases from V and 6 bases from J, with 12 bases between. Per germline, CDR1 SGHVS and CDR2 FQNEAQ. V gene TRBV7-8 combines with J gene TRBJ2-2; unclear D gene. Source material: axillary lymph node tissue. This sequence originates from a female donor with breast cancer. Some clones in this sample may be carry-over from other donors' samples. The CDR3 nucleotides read TGTGCCAGCAGCTCATTCGCTGGACCCGGGGAGCTGTTTTTT. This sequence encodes CASSSFAGPGELFF. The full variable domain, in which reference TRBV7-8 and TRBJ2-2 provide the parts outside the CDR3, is GAGVSQSPRYKVAKRGQDVALRCDPISGHVSLFWYQQALGQGPEFLTYFQNEAQLDKSGLPSDRFFAERPEGSVSTLKIQRTQQEDSAVYLCASSSFAGPGELFFGEGSRLTVL.